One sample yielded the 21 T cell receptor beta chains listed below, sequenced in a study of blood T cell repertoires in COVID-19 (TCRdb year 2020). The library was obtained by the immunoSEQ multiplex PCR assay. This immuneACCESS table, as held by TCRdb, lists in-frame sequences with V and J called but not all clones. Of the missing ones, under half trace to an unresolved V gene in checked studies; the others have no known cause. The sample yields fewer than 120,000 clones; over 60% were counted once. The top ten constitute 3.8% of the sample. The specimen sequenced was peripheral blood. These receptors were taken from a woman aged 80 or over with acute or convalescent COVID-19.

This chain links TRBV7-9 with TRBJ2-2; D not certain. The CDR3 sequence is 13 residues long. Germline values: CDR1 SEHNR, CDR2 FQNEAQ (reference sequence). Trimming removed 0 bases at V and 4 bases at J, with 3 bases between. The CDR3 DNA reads TGTGCCAGCAGCTTAGCGGCCACCGGGGAGCTGTTTTTT. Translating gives CASSLAATGELFF.

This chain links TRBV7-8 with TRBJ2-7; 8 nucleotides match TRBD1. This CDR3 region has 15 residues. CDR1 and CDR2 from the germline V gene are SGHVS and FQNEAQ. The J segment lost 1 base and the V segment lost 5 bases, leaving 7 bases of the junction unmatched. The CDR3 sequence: CASSPRTGRSYEQYF. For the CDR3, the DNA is TGTGCCAGCAGCCCCCGGACAGGGAGATCCTACGAGCAGTACTTC.

The CDR3, as DNA: TGTGCCAGCAGTACACGGAGTCCAGGGGGTATATTAAACTATGGCTACACCTTC. Translation gives CASSTRSPGGILNYGYTF. This sequence joins TRBV27 and TRBJ1-2; 7 bases agree with TRBD1. Germline V gene lookup returns CDR1 MNHEY and CDR2 SMNVEV (reference sequence). The CDR3 spans 18 residues. Unmatched junction bases numbered 17, after V lost 5 bases and J lost 2 bases.

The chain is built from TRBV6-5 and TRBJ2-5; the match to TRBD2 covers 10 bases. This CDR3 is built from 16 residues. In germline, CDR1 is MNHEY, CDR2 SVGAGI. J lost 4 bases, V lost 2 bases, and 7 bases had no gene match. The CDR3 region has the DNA TGTGCCAGCAGTTACGGTGTAGCGGGAGGTCCAGAGACCCAGTACTTC. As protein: CASSYGVAGGPETQYF.

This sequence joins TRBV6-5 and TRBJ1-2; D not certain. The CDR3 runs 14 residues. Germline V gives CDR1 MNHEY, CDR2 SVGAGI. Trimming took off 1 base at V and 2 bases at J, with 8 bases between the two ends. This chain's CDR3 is CASSYLGANYGYTF. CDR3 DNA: TGTGCCAGCAGTTACTTGGGAGCAAACTATGGCTACACCTTC.

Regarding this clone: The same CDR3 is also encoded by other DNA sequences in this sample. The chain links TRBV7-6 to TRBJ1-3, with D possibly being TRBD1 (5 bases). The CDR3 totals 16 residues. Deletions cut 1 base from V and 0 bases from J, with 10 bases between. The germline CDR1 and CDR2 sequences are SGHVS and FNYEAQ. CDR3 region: CASSLGTGSSGNTIYF. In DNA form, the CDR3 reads TGTGCCAGCAGCTTAGGAACAGGCAGCTCTGGAAACACCATATATTTT. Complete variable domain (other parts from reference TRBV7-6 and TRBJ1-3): GAGVSQSPRYKVTKRGQDVALRCDPISGHVSLYWYRQALGQGPEFLTYFNYEAQQDKSGLPNDRFSAERPEGSISTLTIQRTEQRDSAMYRCASSLGTGSSGNTIYFGEGSWLTVV.

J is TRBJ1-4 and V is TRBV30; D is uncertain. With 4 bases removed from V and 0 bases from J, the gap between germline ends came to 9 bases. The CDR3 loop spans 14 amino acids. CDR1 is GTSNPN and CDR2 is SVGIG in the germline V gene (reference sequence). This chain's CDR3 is CAWKETATNEKLFF. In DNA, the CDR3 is TGTGCCTGGAAGGAGACTGCAACTAATGAAAAACTGTTTTTT. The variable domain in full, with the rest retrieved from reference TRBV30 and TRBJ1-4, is SQTIHQWPATLVQPVGSPLSLECTVEGTSNPNLYWYRQAAGRGLQLLFYSVGIGQISSEVPQNLSASRPQDRQFILSSKKLLLSDSGFYLCAWKETATNEKLFFGSGTQLSVL.

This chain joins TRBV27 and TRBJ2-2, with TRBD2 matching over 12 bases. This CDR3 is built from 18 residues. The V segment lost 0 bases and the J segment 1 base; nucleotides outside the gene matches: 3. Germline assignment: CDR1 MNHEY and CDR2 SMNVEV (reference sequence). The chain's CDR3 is CASSLSGLAGLNTGELFF. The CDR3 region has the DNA TGTGCCAGCAGTTTATCCGGACTAGCGGGGCTGAACACCGGGGAGCTGTTTTTT.

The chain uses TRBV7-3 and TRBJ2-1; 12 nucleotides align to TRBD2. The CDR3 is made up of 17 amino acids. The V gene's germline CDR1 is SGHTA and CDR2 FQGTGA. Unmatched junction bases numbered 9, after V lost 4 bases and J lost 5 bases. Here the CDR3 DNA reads TGTGCCAGCAGCTCCCTTCCCTCTAGCGGGGGGGACAATGAGCAGTTCTTC. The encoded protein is CASSSLPSSGGDNEQFF.

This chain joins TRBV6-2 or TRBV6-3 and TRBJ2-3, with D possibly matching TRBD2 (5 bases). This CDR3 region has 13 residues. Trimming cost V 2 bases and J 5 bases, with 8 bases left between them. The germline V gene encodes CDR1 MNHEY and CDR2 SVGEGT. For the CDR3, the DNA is TGTGCCAGCAGTTACGGGAGAGTAGATACGCAGTATTTT. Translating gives CASSYGRVDTQYF.

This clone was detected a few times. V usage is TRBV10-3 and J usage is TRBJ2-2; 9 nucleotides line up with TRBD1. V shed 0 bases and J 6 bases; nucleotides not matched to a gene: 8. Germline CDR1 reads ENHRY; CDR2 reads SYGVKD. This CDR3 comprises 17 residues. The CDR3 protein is CAISESRDRAVAGELFF. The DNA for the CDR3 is TGTGCCATCAGTGAGTCGAGGGACAGGGCGGTCGCCGGGGAGCTGTTTTTT.

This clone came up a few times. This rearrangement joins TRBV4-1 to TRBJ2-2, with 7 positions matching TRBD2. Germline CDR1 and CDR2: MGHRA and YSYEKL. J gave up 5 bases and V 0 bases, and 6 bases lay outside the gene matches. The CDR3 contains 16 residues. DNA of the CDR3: TGCGCCAGCAGCCAAGATCTTGGGAGGGGAACCGGGGAGCTGTTTTTT. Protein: CASSQDLGRGTGELFF.

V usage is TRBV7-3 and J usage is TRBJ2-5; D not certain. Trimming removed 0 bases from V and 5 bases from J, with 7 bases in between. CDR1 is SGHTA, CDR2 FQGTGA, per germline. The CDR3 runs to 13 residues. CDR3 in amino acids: CASSLTYRETQYF. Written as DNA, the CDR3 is TGTGCCAGCAGCTTAACCTACCGGGAGACCCAGTACTTC.

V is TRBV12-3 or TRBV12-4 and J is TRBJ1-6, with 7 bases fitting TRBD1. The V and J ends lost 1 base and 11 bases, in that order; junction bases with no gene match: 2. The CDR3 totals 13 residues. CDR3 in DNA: TGTGCCAGCAGTTTAGACAGGGGAGCACCCCTCCACTTT. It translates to CASSLDRGAPLHF.

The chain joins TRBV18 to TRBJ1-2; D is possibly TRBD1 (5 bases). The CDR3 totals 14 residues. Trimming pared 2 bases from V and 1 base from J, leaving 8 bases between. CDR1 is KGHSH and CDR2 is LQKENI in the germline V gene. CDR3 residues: CASSPTGGNYGYTF. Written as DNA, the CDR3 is TGTGCCAGCTCACCAACGGGGGGTAACTATGGCTACACCTTC.

CDR3 in amino acids: CAWSRDSGEKLFF. CDR3 bases: TGTGCCTGGAGTAGGGACAGTGGTGAAAAACTGTTTTTT. V usage is TRBV30 and J usage is TRBJ1-4; 7 bases match TRBD1. Trimming at V came to 2 bases and at J to 7 bases, leaving 4 bases not matched to a gene. The CDR3 is made up of 13 amino acids. Germline V CDR1 and CDR2: GTSNPN, SVGIG (reference sequence).

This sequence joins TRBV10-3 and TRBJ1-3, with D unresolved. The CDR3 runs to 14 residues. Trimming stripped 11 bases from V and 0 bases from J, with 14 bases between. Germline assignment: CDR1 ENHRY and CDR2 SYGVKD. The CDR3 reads CASYNRGSGNTIYF. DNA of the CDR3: TGTGCCTCGTACAACCGGGGCTCTGGAAACACCATATATTTT.

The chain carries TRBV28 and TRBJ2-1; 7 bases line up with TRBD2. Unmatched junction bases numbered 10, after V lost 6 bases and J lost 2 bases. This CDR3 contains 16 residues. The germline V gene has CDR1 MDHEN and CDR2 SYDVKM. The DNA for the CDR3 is TGTGCCAGCAGGAGCTCGCTAGCGGCCACCTACAATGAGCAGTTCTTC. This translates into CASRSSLAATYNEQFF. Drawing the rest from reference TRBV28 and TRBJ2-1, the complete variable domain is DVKVTQSSRYLVKRTGEKVFLECVQDMDHENMFWYRQDPGLGLRLIYFSYDVKMKEKGDIPEGYSVSREKKERFSLILESASTNQTSMYLCASRSSLAATYNEQFFGPGTRLTVL.

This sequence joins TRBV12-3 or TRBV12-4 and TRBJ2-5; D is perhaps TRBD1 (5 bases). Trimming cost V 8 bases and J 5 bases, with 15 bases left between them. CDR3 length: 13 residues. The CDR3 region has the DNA TGTGCCAGCGGATACTTAGGGGCTGAGACCCAGTACTTC. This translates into CASGYLGAETQYF.

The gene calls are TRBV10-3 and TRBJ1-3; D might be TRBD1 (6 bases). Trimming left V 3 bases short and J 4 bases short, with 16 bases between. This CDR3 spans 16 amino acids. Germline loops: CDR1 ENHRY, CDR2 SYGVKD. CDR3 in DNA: TGTGCCATCAGTGACCCTACAGGGCCAGGAGGAAACACCATATATTTT. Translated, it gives CAISDPTGPGGNTIYF.

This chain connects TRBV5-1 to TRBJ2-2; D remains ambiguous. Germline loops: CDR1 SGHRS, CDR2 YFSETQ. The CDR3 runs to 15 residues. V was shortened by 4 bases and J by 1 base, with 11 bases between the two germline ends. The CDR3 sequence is CASSVQLRNTGELFF. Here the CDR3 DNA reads TGCGCCAGCAGCGTCCAACTAAGGAACACCGGGGAGCTGTTTTTT.